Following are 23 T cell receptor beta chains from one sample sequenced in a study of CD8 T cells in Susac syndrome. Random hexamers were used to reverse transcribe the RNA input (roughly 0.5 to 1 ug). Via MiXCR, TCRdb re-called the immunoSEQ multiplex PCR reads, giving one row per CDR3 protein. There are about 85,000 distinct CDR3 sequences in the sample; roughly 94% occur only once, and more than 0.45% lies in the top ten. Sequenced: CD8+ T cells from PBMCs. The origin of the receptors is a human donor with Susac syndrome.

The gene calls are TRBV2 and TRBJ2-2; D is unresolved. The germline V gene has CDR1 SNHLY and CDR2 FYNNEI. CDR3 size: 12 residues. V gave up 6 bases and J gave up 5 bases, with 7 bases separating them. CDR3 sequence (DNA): TGTGCCAGCAGGGAAAATACCGGGGAGCTGTTTTTT. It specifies CASRENTGELFF.

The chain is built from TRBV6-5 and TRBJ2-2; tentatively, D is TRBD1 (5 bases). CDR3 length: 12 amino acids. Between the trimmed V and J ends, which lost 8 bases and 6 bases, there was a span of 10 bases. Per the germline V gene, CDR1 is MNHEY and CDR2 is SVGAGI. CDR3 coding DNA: TGTGCCAGCGCCAGGGTGGCCGGGGAGCTGTTTTTT. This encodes CASARVAGELFF.

For the CDR3, the DNA is TGTGCCAGCAGCGCCGGGACTAGCGGTCAAGAGACCCAGTACTTC. Residues: CASSAGTSGQETQYF. The chain combines TRBV7-9 with TRBJ2-5, with 11 nucleotides matching TRBD2. The CDR3 is 15 residues long. The germline CDR1 and CDR2 sequences are SEHNR and FQNEAQ (reference sequence). V shed 5 bases and J 2 bases; nucleotides not matched to a gene: 4.

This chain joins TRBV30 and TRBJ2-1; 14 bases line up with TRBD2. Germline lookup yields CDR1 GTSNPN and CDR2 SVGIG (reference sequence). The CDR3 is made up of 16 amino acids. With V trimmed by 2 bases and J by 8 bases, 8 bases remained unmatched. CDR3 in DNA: TGTGCCTGGAGTCCGGGACTAGCGGGAGATTGGGATGAGCAGTTCTTC. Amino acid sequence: CAWSPGLAGDWDEQFF.

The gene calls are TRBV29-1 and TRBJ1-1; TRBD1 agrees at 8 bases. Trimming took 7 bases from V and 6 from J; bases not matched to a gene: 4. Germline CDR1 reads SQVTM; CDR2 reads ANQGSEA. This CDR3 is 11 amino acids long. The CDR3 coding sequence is TGCAGCGCCACAGGGGGGGCTGAAGCTTTCTTT. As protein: CSATGGAEAFF.

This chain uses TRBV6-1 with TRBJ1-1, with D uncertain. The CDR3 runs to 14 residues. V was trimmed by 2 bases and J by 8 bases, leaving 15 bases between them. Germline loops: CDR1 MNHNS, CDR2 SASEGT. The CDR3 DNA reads TGTGCCAGCAGTGAATTTGGCAGTCGAGGGGAAGCTTTCTTT. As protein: CASSEFGSRGEAFF.

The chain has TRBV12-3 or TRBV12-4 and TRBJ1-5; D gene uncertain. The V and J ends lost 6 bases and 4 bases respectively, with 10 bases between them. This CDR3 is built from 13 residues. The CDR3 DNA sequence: TGTGCCAGCAGGGACTACAGTAATCAGCCCCAGCATTTT. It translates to CASRDYSNQPQHF.

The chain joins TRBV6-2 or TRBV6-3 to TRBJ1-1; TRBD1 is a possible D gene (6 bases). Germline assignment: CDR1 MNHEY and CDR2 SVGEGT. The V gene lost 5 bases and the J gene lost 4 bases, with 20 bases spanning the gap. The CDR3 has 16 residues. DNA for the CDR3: TGTGCCAGCAGTCCTTTACAGCAGGGGCCGGGCACTGAAGCTTTCTTT. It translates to CASSPLQQGPGTEAFF.

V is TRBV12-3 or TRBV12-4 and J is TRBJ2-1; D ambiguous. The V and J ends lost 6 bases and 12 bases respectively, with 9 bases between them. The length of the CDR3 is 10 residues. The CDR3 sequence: CASSPEGQFF. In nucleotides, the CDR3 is TGTGCCAGCAGCCCCGAAGGGCAGTTCTTC.

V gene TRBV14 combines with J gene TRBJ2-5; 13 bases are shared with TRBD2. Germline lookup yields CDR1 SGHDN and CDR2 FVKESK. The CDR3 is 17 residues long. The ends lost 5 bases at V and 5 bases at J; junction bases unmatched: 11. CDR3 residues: CASSLQGLAGVAETQYF. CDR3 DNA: TGTGCCAGCAGCTTACAAGGACTAGCGGGAGTAGCTGAGACCCAGTACTTC.

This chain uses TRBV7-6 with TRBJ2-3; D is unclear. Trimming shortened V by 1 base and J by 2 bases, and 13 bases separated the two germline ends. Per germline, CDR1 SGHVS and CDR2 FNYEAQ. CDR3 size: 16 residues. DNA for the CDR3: TGTGCCAGCAGCTTAGGGGAAGGCGGATCCACAGATACGCAGTATTTT. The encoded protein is CASSLGEGGSTDTQYF.

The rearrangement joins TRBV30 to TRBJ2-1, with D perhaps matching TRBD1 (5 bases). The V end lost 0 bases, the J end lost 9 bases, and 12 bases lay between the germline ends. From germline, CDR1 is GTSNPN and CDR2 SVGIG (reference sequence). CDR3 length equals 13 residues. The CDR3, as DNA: TGTGCCTGGAGTGTACTGCAGGGTAGTGAGCAGTTCTTC. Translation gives CAWSVLQGSEQFF.

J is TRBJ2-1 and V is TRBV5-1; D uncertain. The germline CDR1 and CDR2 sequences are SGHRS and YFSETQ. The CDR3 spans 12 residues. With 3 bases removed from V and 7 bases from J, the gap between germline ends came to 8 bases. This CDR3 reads CASSWPPNEQFF. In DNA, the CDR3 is TGCGCCAGCAGCTGGCCCCCGAATGAGCAGTTCTTC.

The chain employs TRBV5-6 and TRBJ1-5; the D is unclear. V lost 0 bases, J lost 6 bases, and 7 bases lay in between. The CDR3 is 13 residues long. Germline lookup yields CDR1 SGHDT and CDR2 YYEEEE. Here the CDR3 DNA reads TGTGCCAGCAGCTTGGTGGACGGTCAGCCCCAGCATTTT. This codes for CASSLVDGQPQHF.

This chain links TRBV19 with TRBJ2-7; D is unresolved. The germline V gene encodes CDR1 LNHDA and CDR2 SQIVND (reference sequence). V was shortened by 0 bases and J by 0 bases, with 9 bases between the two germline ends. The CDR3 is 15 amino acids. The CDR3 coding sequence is TGTGCCAGTAGTATAGACCCCAACCCCTCCTACGAGCAGTACTTC. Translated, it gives CASSIDPNPSYEQYF.

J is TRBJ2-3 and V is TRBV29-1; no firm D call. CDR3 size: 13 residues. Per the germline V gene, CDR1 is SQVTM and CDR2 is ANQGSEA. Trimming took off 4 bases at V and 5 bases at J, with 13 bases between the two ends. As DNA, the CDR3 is TGCAGCGTTGGCACTCCTGGCCAAGATACGCAGTATTTT. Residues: CSVGTPGQDTQYF.

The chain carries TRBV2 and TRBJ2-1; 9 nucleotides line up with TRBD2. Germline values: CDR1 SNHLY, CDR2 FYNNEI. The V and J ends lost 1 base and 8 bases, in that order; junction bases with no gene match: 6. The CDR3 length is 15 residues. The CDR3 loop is CASSEGREGRYEQFF. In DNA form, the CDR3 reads TGTGCCAGCAGTGAAGGGCGGGAGGGCCGCTATGAGCAGTTCTTC.

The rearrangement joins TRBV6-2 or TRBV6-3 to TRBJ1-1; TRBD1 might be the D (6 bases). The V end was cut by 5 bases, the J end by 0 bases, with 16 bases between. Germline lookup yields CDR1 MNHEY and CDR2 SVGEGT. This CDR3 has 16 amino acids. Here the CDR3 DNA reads TGTGCCAGCAGTCCTAGACAGGTCTCCATGAACACTGAAGCTTTCTTT. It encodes CASSPRQVSMNTEAFF.

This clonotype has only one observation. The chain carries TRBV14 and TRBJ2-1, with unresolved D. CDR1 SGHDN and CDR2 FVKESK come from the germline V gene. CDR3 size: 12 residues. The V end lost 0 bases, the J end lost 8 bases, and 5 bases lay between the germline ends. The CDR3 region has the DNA TGTGCCAGCAGCCAAGAATCGGATGAGCAGTTCTTC. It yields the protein CASSQESDEQFF.

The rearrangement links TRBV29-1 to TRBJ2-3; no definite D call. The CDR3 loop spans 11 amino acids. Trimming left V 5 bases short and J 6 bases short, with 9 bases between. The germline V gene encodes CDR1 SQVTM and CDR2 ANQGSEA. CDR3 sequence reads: CSVPHMDTQYF. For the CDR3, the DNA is TGCAGCGTTCCCCATATGGATACGCAGTATTTT.

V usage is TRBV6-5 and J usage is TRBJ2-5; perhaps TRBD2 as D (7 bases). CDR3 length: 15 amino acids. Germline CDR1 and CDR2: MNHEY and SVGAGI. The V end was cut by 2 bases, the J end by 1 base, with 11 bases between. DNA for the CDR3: TGTGCCAGCAGTTACGGGGGGGGGCTCCAAGAGACCCAGTACTTC. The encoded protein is CASSYGGGLQETQYF.

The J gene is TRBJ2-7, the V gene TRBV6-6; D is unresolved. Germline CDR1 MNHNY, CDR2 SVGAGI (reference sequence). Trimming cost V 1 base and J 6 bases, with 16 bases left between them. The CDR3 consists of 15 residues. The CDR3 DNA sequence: TGTGCCAGCAGTTACTGGGGAAATGGTGGCAGCGAGCAGTACTTC. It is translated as CASSYWGNGGSEQYF.

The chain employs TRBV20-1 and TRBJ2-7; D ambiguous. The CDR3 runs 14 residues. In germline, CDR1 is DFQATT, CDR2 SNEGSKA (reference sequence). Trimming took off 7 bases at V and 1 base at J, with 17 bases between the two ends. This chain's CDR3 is CSGRNRDRSYEQYF. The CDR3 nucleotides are TGCAGTGGCCGAAACCGAGATCGATCCTACGAGCAGTACTTC.